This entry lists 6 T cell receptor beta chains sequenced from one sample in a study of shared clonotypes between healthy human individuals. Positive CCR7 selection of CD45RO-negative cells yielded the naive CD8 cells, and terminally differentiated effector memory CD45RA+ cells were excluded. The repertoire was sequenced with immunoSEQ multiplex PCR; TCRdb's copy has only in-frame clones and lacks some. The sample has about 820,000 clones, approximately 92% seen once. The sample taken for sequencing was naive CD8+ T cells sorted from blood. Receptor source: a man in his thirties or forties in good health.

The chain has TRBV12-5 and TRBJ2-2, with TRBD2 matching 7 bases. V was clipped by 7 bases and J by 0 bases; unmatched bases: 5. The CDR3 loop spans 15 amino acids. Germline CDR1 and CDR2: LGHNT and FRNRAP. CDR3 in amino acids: CASARTSSNTGELFF. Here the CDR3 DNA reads TGTGCTAGTGCCCGGACTAGTTCGAACACCGGGGAGCTGTTTTTT.

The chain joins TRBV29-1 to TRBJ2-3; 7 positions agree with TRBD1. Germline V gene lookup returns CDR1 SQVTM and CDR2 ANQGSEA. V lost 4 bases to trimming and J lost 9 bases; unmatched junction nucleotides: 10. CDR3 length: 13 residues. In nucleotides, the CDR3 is TGCAGCGTTGGGATGGGGACAGTCGGGACGCAGTATTTT. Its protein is CSVGMGTVGTQYF.

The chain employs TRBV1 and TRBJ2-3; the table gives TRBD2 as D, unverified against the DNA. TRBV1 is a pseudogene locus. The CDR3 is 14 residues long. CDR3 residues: CTSSRVAGLNTQYF. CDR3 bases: TGCACCAGCAGCCGAGTAGCGGGACTGAATACGCAGTATTTT.

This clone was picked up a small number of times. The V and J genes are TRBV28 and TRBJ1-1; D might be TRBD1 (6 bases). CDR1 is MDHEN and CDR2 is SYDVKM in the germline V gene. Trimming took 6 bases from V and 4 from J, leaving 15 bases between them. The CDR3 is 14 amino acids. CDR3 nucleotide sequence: TGTGCCAGCAGGTCCTCAGGGGTGGCCACTGAAGCTTTCTTT. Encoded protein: CASRSSGVATEAFF.

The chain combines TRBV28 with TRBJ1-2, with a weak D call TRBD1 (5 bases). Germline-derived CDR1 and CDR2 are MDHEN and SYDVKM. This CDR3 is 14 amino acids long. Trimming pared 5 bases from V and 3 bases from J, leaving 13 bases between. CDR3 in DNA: TGTGCCAGCAGTGGGAGGCAGGGTCACTATGGCTACACCTTC. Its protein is CASSGRQGHYGYTF.

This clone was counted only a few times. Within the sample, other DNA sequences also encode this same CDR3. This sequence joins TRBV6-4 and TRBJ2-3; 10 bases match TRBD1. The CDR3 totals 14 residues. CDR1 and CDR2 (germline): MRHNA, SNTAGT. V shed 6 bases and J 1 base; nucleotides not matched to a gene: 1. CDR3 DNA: TGTGCCAGCAGCGGGACAGGGGGCACAGATACGCAGTATTTT. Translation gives CASSGTGGTDTQYF.